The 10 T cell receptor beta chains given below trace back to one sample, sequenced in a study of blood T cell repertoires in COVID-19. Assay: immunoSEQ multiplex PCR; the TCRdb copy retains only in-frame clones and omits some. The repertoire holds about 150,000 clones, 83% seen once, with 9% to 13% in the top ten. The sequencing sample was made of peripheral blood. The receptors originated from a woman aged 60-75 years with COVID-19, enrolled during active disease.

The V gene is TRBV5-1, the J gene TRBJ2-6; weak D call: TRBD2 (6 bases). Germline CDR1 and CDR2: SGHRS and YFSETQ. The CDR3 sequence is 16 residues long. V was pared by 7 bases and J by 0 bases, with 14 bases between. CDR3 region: CASGGIDSSGANVLTF. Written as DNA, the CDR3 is TGCGCCAGCGGGGGGATTGATAGCTCTGGGGCCAACGTCCTGACTTTC.

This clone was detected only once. CDR3 in amino acids: CASSVSGLNEKLFF. The DNA of the CDR3 is TGTGCCAGCAGCGTATCAGGACTTAATGAAAAACTGTTTTTT. The gene calls are TRBV9 and TRBJ1-4; D gene ambiguous. Deletions cut 1 base from V and 4 bases from J, with 8 bases between. Germline V lookup: CDR1 SGDLS, CDR2 YYNGEE. This CDR3 has 14 amino acids.

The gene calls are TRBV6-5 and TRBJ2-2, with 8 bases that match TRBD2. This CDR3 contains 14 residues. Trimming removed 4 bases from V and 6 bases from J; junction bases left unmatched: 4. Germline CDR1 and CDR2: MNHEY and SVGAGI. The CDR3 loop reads CASSFAGGAGELFF. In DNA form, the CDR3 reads TGTGCCAGCAGTTTTGCGGGAGGAGCCGGGGAGCTGTTTTTT.

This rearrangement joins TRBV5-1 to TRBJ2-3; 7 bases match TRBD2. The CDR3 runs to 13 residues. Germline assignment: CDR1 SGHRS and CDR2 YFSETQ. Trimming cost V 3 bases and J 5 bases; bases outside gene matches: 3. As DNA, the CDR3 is TGCGCCAGCAGCTGGACGGGGGGAGATACGCAGTATTTT. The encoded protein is CASSWTGGDTQYF.

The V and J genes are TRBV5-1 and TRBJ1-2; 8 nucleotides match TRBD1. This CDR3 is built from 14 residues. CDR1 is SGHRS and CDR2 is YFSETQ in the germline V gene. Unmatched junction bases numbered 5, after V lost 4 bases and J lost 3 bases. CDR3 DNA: TGCGCCAGCAGCCCAGACAGGGGACACTATGGCTACACCTTC. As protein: CASSPDRGHYGYTF.

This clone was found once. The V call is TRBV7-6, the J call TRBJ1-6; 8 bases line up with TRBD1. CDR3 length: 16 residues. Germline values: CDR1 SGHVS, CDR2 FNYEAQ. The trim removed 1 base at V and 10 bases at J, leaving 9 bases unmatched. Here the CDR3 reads CASSLGTGRQGSPLHF. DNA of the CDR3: TGTGCCAGCAGCTTAGGGACAGGGCGCCAGGGATCACCCCTCCACTTT.

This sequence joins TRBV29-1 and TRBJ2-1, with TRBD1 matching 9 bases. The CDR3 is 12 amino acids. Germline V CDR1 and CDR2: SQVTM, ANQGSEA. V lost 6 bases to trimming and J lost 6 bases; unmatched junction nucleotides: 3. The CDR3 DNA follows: TGCAGCGTGATGGGACAGGGCAATGAGCAGTTCTTC. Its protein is CSVMGQGNEQFF.

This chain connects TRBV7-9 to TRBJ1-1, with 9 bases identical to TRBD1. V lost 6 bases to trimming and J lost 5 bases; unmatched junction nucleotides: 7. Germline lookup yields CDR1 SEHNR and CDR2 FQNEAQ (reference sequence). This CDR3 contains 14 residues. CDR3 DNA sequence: TGTGCCAGCAGGGATACAGGGGGCTGGACTGAAGCTTTCTTT. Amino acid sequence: CASRDTGGWTEAFF.

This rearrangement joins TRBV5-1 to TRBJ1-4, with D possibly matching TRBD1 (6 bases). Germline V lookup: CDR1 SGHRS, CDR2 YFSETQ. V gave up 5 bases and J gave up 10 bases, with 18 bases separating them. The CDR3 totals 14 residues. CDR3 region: CASSLGGAAGKLFF. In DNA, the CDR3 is TGCGCCAGCAGTTTAGGGGGGGCAGCCGGAAAACTGTTTTTT.

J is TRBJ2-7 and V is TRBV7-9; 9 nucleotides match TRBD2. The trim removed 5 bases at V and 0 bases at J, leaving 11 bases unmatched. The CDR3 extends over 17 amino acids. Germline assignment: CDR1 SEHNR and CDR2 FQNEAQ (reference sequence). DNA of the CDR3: TGTGCCAGCAGCCTCGGAGGAGTAGCGGGAGTCTCCTACGAGCAGTACTTC. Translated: CASSLGGVAGVSYEQYF.